Listed below are T cell receptor beta chains from one sample, sequenced in a study of siplizumab effects on memory and regulatory T cells. Profiling relied on immunoSEQ multiplex PCR, and the TCRdb table lists in-frame clones only, not all of them. This table has about 100,000 clones, about 91% appearing once. Input material: CD4+ T cells sorted from blood. Receptors originate from a human donor in good health. Both conserved end residues are part of each CDR3. Each record gives: V gene, clone size, J gene, CDR3 protein. A row's size may be missing; if present it is once, few, many or a size class.

TRBV19	once	TRBJ2-5	CASSPGQVVETQYF
TRBV6-5	.	TRBJ1-1	CASSYPPRAFF
TRBV2	.	TRBJ2-1	CATLRGQGHNEQFF
TRBV10-1	once	TRBJ2-3	CASSVISGENNTDTQYF
TRBV30	.	TRBJ2-2	CAWSHLGQGKTGELFF
TRBV5-1	.	TRBJ2-2	CASSLQSGFTGELFF
TRBV18	once	TRBJ2-7	CASSSQQGADNYEQYF
TRBV21-1	once	TRBJ1-1	CASSKFLNTEAFF
TRBV28	.	TRBJ1-4	CASSLTDRVREKLFF
TRBV6-1	.	TRBJ1-5	CASSERGNQPQHF
TRBV4-1	.	TRBJ1-2	CASSPPTGTELYGYTF
TRBV18	.	TRBJ2-1	CASSLAGDEQFF
TRBV9	.	TRBJ1-3	CASSVGLSSGNTIYF
TRBV28	once	TRBJ1-2	CASSRGYGYTF
TRBV7-2	.	TRBJ1-1	CASSLSRDKNTEAFF
TRBV30	.	TRBJ1-2	CAWSAGRAVQGYTF
TRBV30	.	TRBJ1-3	CAWSVWEAGNTIYF
TRBV5-1	.	TRBJ1-1	CASSLEGGMNTEAFF
TRBV19	.	TRBJ1-2	CASSIDPTGFNGYTF
TRBV6-6	.	TRBJ2-7	CASIRGWTEAYEQYF
TRBV2	.	TRBJ1-1	CASRKLGLEEEAFF
TRBV6-1	once	TRBJ2-7	CASRSGGMVYEQYF
TRBV9	.	TRBJ2-1	CASSPKGRGAYNEQFF
TRBV2	.	TRBJ2-1	CASSDQASFNEQFF
TRBV29-1	.	TRBJ1-3	CSVVRLISGNTIYF
TRBV10-3	.	TRBJ2-5	CAISEGLRETQYF
TRBV15	.	TRBJ1-4	CATSRPVGGSTNEKLFF
TRBV30	.	TRBJ1-1	CAWSVGQTTEAFF
TRBV19	.	TRBJ2-3	CASAYRAPDTQYF
TRBV18	.	.	CASSPPGGSYEQYF
TRBV2	.	TRBJ1-2	CASSRQSSGYTF
TRBV18	.	TRBJ2-3	CASSPPRATDTQYF